Listed below are T cell receptor beta chains from one sample, sequenced in a study of neurological immune-mediated disorders. TCRdb redid the calling of the 5' RACE reads with MiXCR, one entry per CDR3 protein. The sample yields approximately 89,000 distinct CDR3 sequences, around 4.7% seen once. The specimen was PBMCs. These TCRs come from a woman aged 60 to 75 with multiple sclerosis. Both conserved end residues are part of each CDR3. A D gene is named only where the DNA matches it firmly. The size entry is marked missing in some rows and otherwise reads once, few, many or a size class.

V gene	clone size	D gene	J gene	CDR3 protein	CDR3 DNA
TRBV19	many	-	TRBJ1-1	CASTVDGRKLIF	TGTGCCAGTACGGTGGATGGGCGGAAGTTGATCTTT
TRBV6-2/TRBV6-3	many	-	TRBJ2-6	CASRHGVPSSGANVLTF	TGTGCCAGCAGACACGGGGTACCCAGCTCTGGGGCCAACGTCCTGACTTTC
TRBV3-1	many	TRBD1	TRBJ1-5	CASSPYRQGGQPQHF	TGTGCCAGCAGCCCATACCGACAGGGTGGACAGCCCCAGCATTTT
TRBV5-1	many	TRBD1	TRBJ2-5	CASSLETGDGETQYF	TGCGCCAGCAGCTTGGAAACAGGGGACGGGGAGACCCAGTACTTC
TRBV5-1	many	-	TRBJ1-4	CASSLNTATNEKLFF	TGCGCCAGCAGCTTGAACACGGCAACTAATGAAAAACTGTTTTTT
TRBV29-1	few	-	TRBJ2-1	CSYVWDLPYNEQFF	TGCAGCTATGTTTGGGATCTCCCCTACAATGAGCAGTTCTTC
TRBV7-2	many	-	TRBJ1-1	CASSFGPNTEAFF	TGTGCCAGCAGCTTCGGACCCAACACTGAAGCTTTCTTT
TRBV7-2	many	TRBD2	TRBJ2-1	CASSPRLATNEQFF	TGTGCCAGCAGCCCCCGACTAGCTACCAATGAGCAGTTCTTC
TRBV5-1	many	TRBD1	TRBJ2-7	CASSLRQGSDEQYF	TGCGCCAGCAGCTTAAGACAGGGGAGCGACGAGCAGTACTTC
TRBV24-1	many	-	TRBJ2-1	CATSDRNGGEQFF	TGTGCCACCAGTGACCGGAACGGGGGTGAGCAGTTCTTC
TRBV5-1	many	-	TRBJ2-2	CASSRIEQVVTGELFF	TGCGCCAGCAGCCGAATAGAACAGGTGGTCACCGGGGAGCTGTTTTTT
TRBV6-4	few	TRBD1	TRBJ1-1	CASSDGGQSTEAFF	TGTGCCAGCAGTGACGGGGGACAGTCCACTGAAGCTTTCTTT
TRBV5-1	many	TRBD1	TRBJ2-1	CASSKDRDEQFF	TGCGCCAGCAGCAAGGACAGGGATGAGCAGTTCTTC
TRBV20-1	many	TRBD1	TRBJ2-7	CSARDPGQGLSYEQYF	TGCAGTGCTAGAGATCCAGGACAGGGCTTATCCTACGAGCAGTACTTC
TRBV7-9	many	-	TRBJ1-2	CASSIGKANYGYTF	TGTGCCAGCAGCATCGGGAAAGCTAACTATGGCTACACCTTC
TRBV10-3	many	TRBD2	TRBJ2-3	CAISELGAPGTSGADTQYF	TGTGCCATCAGTGAGCTTGGAGCCCCCGGGACTAGCGGGGCAGATACGCAGTATTTT
TRBV4-1	many	-	TRBJ1-5	CASSQGGLQGKGNQPQHF	TGCGCCAGCAGCCAAGGTGGGCTACAGGGTAAAGGCAATCAGCCCCAGCATTTT
TRBV5-1	many	TRBD1	TRBJ2-1	CASSVTSGQGPEQFF	TGCGCCAGCAGCGTAACGTCGGGACAGGGGCCTGAGCAGTTCTTC
TRBV5-1	many	-	TRBJ2-5	CASSLELQETQYF	TGCGCCAGCAGCTTGGAGCTGCAAGAGACCCAGTACTTC
TRBV5-1	few	-	TRBJ1-1	CASSGGKDVGEAFF	TGCGCCAGCAGCGGCGGCAAGGACGTTGGTGAAGCTTTCTTT
TRBV7-2	many	TRBD1	TRBJ1-4	CASSPDRANEKLFF	TGTGCCAGCAGCCCGGACAGGGCTAATGAAAAACTGTTTTTT
TRBV20-1	many	-	TRBJ2-5	CSARWQGRVETQYF	TGCAGTGCTAGATGGCAGGGAAGGGTTGAGACCCAGTACTTC
TRBV28	many	TRBD1	TRBJ2-5	CASSLTPMQGAGETQYF	TGTGCCAGCAGTTTAACCCCCATGCAGGGGGCTGGTGAGACCCAGTACTTC
TRBV11-2	many	-	TRBJ1-6	CASSLPGGGNSPLHF	TGTGCCAGCAGTCTACCCGGGGGAGGGAATTCACCCCTCCACTTT
TRBV15	many	TRBD2	TRBJ2-1	CATSTRLAGYNEQFF	TGTGCCACCAGCACTCGACTAGCGGGGTACAATGAGCAGTTCTTC
TRBV21-1	-	-	TRBJ2-2	CASSKGGRGGREKEAGELFF	TGTGCCAGCAGCAAAGGAGGTCGGGGCGGACGGGAAAAGGAGGCCGGGGAGCTGTTTTTT
TRBV12-3/TRBV12-4	many	-	TRBJ2-7	CASSFGRAYEQYF	TGTGCCAGCAGTTTCGGCAGGGCCTACGAGCAGTACTTC
TRBV6-5	many	-	TRBJ1-2	CASRSPGAPNYGYTF	TGTGCCAGCAGGTCCCCCGGGGCACCTAACTATGGCTACACCTTC
TRBV18	-	TRBD1	TRBJ1-1	CASSPKGQGVSYTEAFF	TGTGCCAGCTCACCCAAGGGACAGGGGGTTAGTTACACTGAAGCTTTCTTT
TRBV12-3/TRBV12-4	few	-	TRBJ2-5	CASSFGEETQYF	TGTGCCAGCAGTTTTGGCGAAGAGACCCAGTACTTC
TRBV7-8	many	-	TRBJ1-6	CASSQSSSYNSPLHF	TGTGCCAGCAGCCAGAGCAGCTCCTATAATTCACCCCTCCACTTT
TRBV7-8	many	-	TRBJ2-5	CASSPGYGGETQYF	TGTGCCAGCAGCCCGGGTTATGGGGGAGAGACCCAGTACTTC
TRBV5-6	many	TRBD1	TRBJ2-2	CASSLVGQGSTGELFF	TGTGCCAGCAGCTTGGTTGGACAGGGTTCCACCGGGGAGCTGTTTTTT
TRBV5-5	many	TRBD2	TRBJ2-3	CASSLDLAGADTQYF	TGTGCCAGCAGCTTGGACCTAGCGGGGGCAGATACGCAGTATTTT